A selection of T cell receptor beta chains follows, all from one sample in a study of blood T cell repertoires in COVID-19. Data came from immunoSEQ multiplex PCR; TCRdb stores just in-frame clones and leaves some out. The data show fewer than 250,000 clones, around 84% seen once. Input material: PBMCs or T cells enriched from blood (not recorded which). The source of these receptors is a woman aged 25 to 39 who had recovered from COVID-19. CDR3s include the opening cysteine and the closing phenylalanine or tryptophan. The D gene is left open where the match is weak. Clone size appears in some rows only: once, few, many, or a class for an expanded clone.

clone_size j_call d_call v_call cdr3_nt cdr3_aa
NA TRBJ1-2 NA TRBV7-6 TGTGCCAGCAGCGGCTGGAGGGCGAGGAAGGCCCTGACCTATGGCTACACCTTC CASSGWRARKALTYGYTF
NA TRBJ1-2 TRBD1 TRBV6-1 TGTGCCAGCAGTGATTTAAATACTCAGGGGGCCTTCGGCTACACCTTC CASSDLNTQGAFGYTF
NA TRBJ2-5 TRBD2 TRBV18 TGTGCCAGCTCACTGGGCCCTAGCGGGAACGTACAAGAGACCCAGTACTTC CASSLGPSGNVQETQYF
NA TRBJ1-5 NA TRBV2 TGTGCCAGCAGCGGGGGAATTCGCAATCAGCCCCAGCATTTT CASSGGIRNQPQHF
NA TRBJ1-2 NA TRBV6-5 TGTGCCAGCAGTTACAAGGCATCGGACATGGGCTTTGGCTACACCTTC CASSYKASDMGFGYTF
few TRBJ1-5 NA TRBV1 TGCACCAGCAGCCGACAGGATAGCAATCAGCCCCAGCATTTT CTSSRQDSNQPQHF
NA TRBJ2-2 TRBD1 TRBV19 TGTGCCAGTATACCGGGACAGGGGGCTTCCGGGGAGCTGTTTTTT CASIPGQGASGELFF
once TRBJ1-1 TRBD1 TRBV28 TGTGCCAGCGGGATGACAGGGCTGAACACTGAAGCTTTCTTT CASGMTGLNTEAFF
NA TRBJ1-5 NA TRBV21-1 TGTGCCAGCAGCGGACAGGGTTGTCAGCCCCAGCATTTT CASSGQGCQPQHF
once TRBJ2-5 TRBD2 TRBV7-2 TGTGCCAGCACCAGCCCAACTAGCGGCGAGACCCAGTACTTC CASTSPTSGETQYF
NA TRBJ2-1 TRBD2 TRBV7-8 TGTGCCAGCAGCTTAGGGCTAGCGGACTCCTACAATGAGCAGTTCTTC CASSLGLADSYNEQFF
NA TRBJ1-4 NA TRBV11-2 TGTGCCAGCAGCTTAGTTGAGTTTGCGCGTGAAAAACTGTTTTTT CASSLVEFAREKLFF
once TRBJ1-4 NA TRBV7-7 TGTGCTAGCAGCTTAGGATTTGGAGGGTCTAATGAAAAACTGTTTTTT CASSLGFGGSNEKLFF
once TRBJ1-6 NA TRBV29-1 TGCAGCCCCCCAAGTCCGCAGGGGCAGATCTATAATTCACCCCTCCACTTT CSPPSPQGQIYNSPLHF
NA TRBJ1-3 NA TRBV11-2 TGTGCCAGCAGCCTTCCGGAAGGGGGAAGCTCTGGAAACACCATATATTTT CASSLPEGGSSGNTIYF
few TRBJ1-5 TRBD1 TRBV28 TGTGCCAGCAGCCAAAACCCCAGGGACAGGGGATCGGTTAATCAGCCCCAGCATTTT CASSQNPRDRGSVNQPQHF
NA TRBJ2-1 TRBD2 TRBV19 TGTGCCAGTAGTATCCGGCCTAGCGGGAGTTACAATGAGCAGTTCTTC CASSIRPSGSYNEQFF
NA TRBJ1-5 TRBD1 TRBV3-1/TRBV3-2 TGTGCCAGCAAGGGACAGGGAGATCAGCCCCAGCATTTT CASKGQGDQPQHF
NA TRBJ1-1 TRBD1 TRBV7-9 TGTGCCAGCAGCTTGGGACAGGCCACTGAAGCTTTCTTT CASSLGQATEAFF
NA TRBJ2-3 TRBD2 TRBV7-9 TGTGCCAGCAGCTTAGTAACCGGGACTAGGTCCACAGATACGCAGTATTTT CASSLVTGTRSTDTQYF
NA TRBJ1-6 NA TRBV28 TGTGCCACCTTAACAGGGAAATTCTATAATTCACCCCTCCACTTT CATLTGKFYNSPLHF
NA TRBJ2-4 NA TRBV24-1 TGTGCCACCAGTGACCAAGACACAGGGAAGGGGCACATTCAGTACTTC CATSDQDTGKGHIQYF
NA TRBJ1-5 TRBD1 TRBV4-1 TGCGCCAGCAGCCCGCCGACAGGGCTCTTCGGAAATCAGCCCCAGCATTTT CASSPPTGLFGNQPQHF
NA TRBJ2-2 TRBD2 TRBV2 TGTGCCAGCAGTGAGGAAGCGGGGGGGCTCACCGGGGAGCTGTTTTTT CASSEEAGGLTGELFF
NA TRBJ2-5 TRBD2 TRBV3-1/TRBV3-2 TGTGCCAGCAGCACGGGCCAACCCCGGTGGACTAGCGGGGGAGGGGAGACCCAGTACTTC CASSTGQPRWTSGGGETQYF
NA TRBJ1-5 TRBD1 TRBV27 TGTGCCAGCAGTACCCGACAGGGGGGTCAGCCCCAGCATTTT CASSTRQGGQPQHF
NA TRBJ2-2 TRBD1 TRBV7-6 TGTGCCAGCAGGAGGGACAGCCTAGGGACCGGGGAGCTGTTTTTT CASRRDSLGTGELFF
once TRBJ1-3 NA TRBV5-1 TGCGCCAGCAGCTTGGTGGCGGTTAACTCTGGAAACACCATATATTTT CASSLVAVNSGNTIYF
NA TRBJ1-1 TRBD1 TRBV5-6 TGTGCCAGCAGCTACGGGACAGGCACCGCTGAAGCTTTCTTT CASSYGTGTAEAFF
NA TRBJ2-2 TRBD2 TRBV4-1 TGCGCCAGCAACGTCGGGGGGGCTAACACCGGGGAGCTGTTTTTT CASNVGGANTGELFF
few TRBJ1-5 NA TRBV28 TGTGCCAGCAGCCCCGGGGGGGTGGGCAATCAGCCCCAGCATTTT CASSPGGVGNQPQHF
once TRBJ2-7 TRBD2 TRBV28 TGTGCCAGCAGAGTCCGAAGACTAGCGGGAGGGTACGAGCAGTACTTC CASRVRRLAGGYEQYF
NA TRBJ1-1 TRBD1 TRBV4-1 TGCGCCAGCAGCCCTACGGGGACAGATGAAGCTTTCTTT CASSPTGTDEAFF
few TRBJ1-6 TRBD1 TRBV5-1 TGCGCCAGCAGCTTGGCCGACAGGGCGAGCTCACCCCTCCACTTT CASSLADRASSPLHF
NA TRBJ1-1 NA TRBV11-2 TGTGCCAGCAGCTTAGATCTCAGGCGCATGAACACTGAAGCTTTCTTT CASSLDLRRMNTEAFF
NA TRBJ2-6 NA TRBV5-1 TGCGCCAGCAGCTTGGATGGGGCCCCTGGGGCCAACGTCCTGACTTTC CASSLDGAPGANVLTF
NA TRBJ1-2 TRBD1 TRBV5-4 TGTGCCAGCAGCCGCCCGGGACAGCTTTATGGCTACACCTTC CASSRPGQLYGYTF